This T cell receptor (beta chain) derives from a study of cytomegalovirus exposure and HLA in healthy donors. PCR primers comprised 60 Vbeta and 13 Jbeta primers. Only in-frame clones appear in the TCRdb table, and some are missing; sequencing was by immunoSEQ multiplex PCR. The table shows about 130,000 clones, with roughly 70% occurring only once. V trimming: 4 bases; J trimming: 2 bases; junction bases outside the gene matches: 8. The germline V gene has CDR1 SGHDT and CDR2 YYEEEE. This CDR3 is 15 amino acids long. Comment on this clone: What it binds is unknown.

General observations from the study: It was assumed in the presence/absence analyses that sequencing depth was roughly uniform across donors. In a later analysis, HLA-associated beta chains showed higher expansion and lower generation probabilities than comparable chains.

V usage is TRBV5-6 and J usage is TRBJ2-5; 7 nucleotides align to TRBD1. The sequenced sample was PBMCs. The sequence was collected from a man aged 35 to 55 in good health and CMV-seronegative. CDR3 nucleotides: TGTGCCAGCAGCAGTCGCCGGGACAGTCAAGAGACCCAGTACTTC. It specifies CASSSRRDSQETQYF.